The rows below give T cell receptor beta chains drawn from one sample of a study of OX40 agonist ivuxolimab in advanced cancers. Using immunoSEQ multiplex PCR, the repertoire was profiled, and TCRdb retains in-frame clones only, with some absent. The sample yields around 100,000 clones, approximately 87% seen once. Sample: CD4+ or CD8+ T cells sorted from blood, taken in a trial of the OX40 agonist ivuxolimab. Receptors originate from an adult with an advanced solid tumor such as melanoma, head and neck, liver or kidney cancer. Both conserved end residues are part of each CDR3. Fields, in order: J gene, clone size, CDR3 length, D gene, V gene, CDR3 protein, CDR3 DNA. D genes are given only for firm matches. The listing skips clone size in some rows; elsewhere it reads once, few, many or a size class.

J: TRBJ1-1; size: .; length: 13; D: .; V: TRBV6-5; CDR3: CASSPRGNTEAFF; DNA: TGTGCCAGCAGCCCAAGGGGTAACACTGAAGCTTTCTTT
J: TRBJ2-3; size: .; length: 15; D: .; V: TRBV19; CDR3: CASSTPGTSTDTQYF; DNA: TGTGCCAGTAGCACCCCGGGGACTAGCACAGATACGCAGTATTTT
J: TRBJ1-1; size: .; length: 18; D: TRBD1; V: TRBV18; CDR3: CASSPRRTGGEMNTEAFF; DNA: TGTGCCAGCTCACCCCGCCGGACAGGGGGCGAGATGAACACTGAAGCTTTCTTT
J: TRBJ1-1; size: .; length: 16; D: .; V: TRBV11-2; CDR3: CASSLLTGVGNTEAFF; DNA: TGTGCCAGCAGCTTACTGACTGGGGTGGGGAACACTGAAGCTTTCTTT
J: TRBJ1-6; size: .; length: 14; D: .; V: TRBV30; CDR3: CAWSGRIENSPLHF; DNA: TGTGCCTGGAGCGGACGGATTGAAAATTCACCCCTCCACTTT
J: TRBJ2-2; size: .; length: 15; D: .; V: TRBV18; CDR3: CASSARRSDTGELFF; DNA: TGTGCCAGCTCGGCACGGAGGAGTGACACCGGGGAGCTGTTTTTT
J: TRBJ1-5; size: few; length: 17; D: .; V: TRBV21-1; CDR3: CASSSRPPGTDNQPQHF; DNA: TGTGCCAGCAGCTCTCGCCCGCCTGGGACAGACAATCAGCCCCAGCATTTT
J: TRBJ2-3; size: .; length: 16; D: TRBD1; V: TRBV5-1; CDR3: CASSPEDRASTDTQYF; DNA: TGCGCCAGCAGCCCTGAGGACAGGGCTAGCACAGATACGCAGTATTTT
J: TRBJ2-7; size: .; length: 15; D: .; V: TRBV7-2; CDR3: CASSLPAKGSYEQYF; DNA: TGTGCCAGCAGCTTACCCGCCAAGGGTTCCTACGAGCAGTACTTC
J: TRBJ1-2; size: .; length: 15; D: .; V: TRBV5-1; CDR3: CASSFSPGQDYGYTF; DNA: TGCGCCAGCAGCTTTTCGCCCGGTCAGGACTATGGCTACACCTTC
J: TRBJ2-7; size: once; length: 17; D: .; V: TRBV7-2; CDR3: CASSRASASDVSYEQYF; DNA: TGTGCCAGCAGCCGCGCCTCTGCTTCGGACGTCTCCTACGAGCAGTACTTC
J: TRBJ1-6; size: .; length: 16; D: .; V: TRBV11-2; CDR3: CASSPQTGGTGSPLHF; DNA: TGTGCCAGCAGCCCCCAAACCGGGGGAACCGGTTCACCCCTCCACTTT
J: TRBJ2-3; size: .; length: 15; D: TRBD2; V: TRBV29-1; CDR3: CSVESGGISTDTQYF; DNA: TGCAGCGTAGAGTCCGGGGGGATCAGCACAGATACGCAGTATTTT
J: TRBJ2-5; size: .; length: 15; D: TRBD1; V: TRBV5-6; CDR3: CASSSGQGLQETQYF; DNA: TGTGCCAGCAGTTCGGGACAGGGGCTCCAAGAGACCCAGTACTTC
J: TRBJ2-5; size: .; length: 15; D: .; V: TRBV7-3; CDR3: CASSLQGVSEETQYF; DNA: TGTGCCAGCAGCCTCCAAGGGGTTAGTGAAGAGACCCAGTACTTC
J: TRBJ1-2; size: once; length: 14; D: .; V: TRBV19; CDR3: CASTLNRDTNGYTF; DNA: TGTGCCAGTACATTGAACAGGGATACAAATGGCTACACCTTC
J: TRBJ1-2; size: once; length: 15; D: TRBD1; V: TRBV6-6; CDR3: CASRKGDRVGYGYTF; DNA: TGTGCCAGCAGAAAGGGGGACAGGGTTGGCTATGGCTACACCTTC